The 15 T cell receptor beta chains below all came from one sample that was sequenced in a study of type 1 regulatory T cells. Study conclusions and caveats: Type 1 regulatory T cells had a more restricted TCR repertoire than non-type 1 regulatory T cells.

TCRdb independently ran MiXCR on the reads; one entry per CDR3 protein. The sample has approximately 6,000 distinct CDR3 sequences, 33% seen once. Their target antigens are unknown. The sample consisted of cultured type 1 regulatory T (Tr1) cells, either the whole culture or a sorted fraction (not recorded which). These receptors were obtained from a human donor in good health.

Concerning this clonotype: A much larger clone sits a single nucleotide away, making a read error possible. The chain couples TRBV6-1 to TRBJ2-2, with D possibly TRBD2 on 6 matching bases. There are 13 residues in the CDR3. Per the germline V gene, CDR1 is MNHNS and CDR2 is SASEGT. The CDR3 bases are TGTGCCAGCACACGCGGGAACACCGGGGGGCTGTTTTTT. It codes for CASTRGNTGGLFF.

This chain connects TRBV7-9 to TRBJ2-1, with 7 nucleotides matching TRBD2. This CDR3 is built from 15 residues. Germline V gene lookup returns CDR1 SEHNR and CDR2 FQNEAQ (reference sequence). V shed 1 base and J 7 bases; nucleotides not matched to a gene: 7. CDR3: CASSLVAGVPNEQFF. CDR3 sequence (DNA): TGTGCCAGCAGCTTAGTTGCGGGAGTGCCAAATGAGCAGTTCTTC.

DNA for the CDR3: TGCAGTGCTCCTATACGGCGGGCTGACGACGAGCAGTACTTC. Translated: CSAPIRRADDEQYF. The chain uses TRBV20-1 and TRBJ2-7, with D possibly being TRBD2 (5 bases). V was pared by 5 bases and J by 5 bases, with 19 bases between. Germline values: CDR1 DFQATT, CDR2 SNEGSKA (reference sequence). The CDR3 length is 14 residues.

This clonotype is categorized as medium-sized. J is TRBJ1-2 and V is TRBV6-5; 7 nucleotides agree with TRBD1. Germline assignment: CDR1 MNHEY and CDR2 SVGAGI. J lost 8 bases, V lost 0 bases, and 0 bases had no gene match. The CDR3 runs to 12 residues. This CDR3 reads CASSYSQGGYTF. The CDR3 DNA reads TGTGCCAGCAGTTACTCACAGGGGGGCTACACCTTC.

A word on this clonotype: A much bigger clone sits one base away, suggesting this may be a read error. V gene TRBV9 combines with J gene TRBJ2-1; D remains ambiguous. Trimming removed 0 bases from V and 2 bases from J, with 3 bases in between. CDR3 length: 13 amino acids. Germline V gene sequence: CDR1 SGDLS, CDR2 YYNGEE. The CDR3: CASSVGTYNEQFF. For the CDR3, the DNA is TGTGCCAGCAGCGTAGGGACCTACAATGAGCAGTTCTTC.

This clonotype is medium-sized within its sample. This rearrangement joins TRBV6-1 to TRBJ2-5; D perhaps matches TRBD1 (5 bases). This CDR3 has 15 amino acids. Germline V gene data show CDR1 as MNHNS and CDR2 as SASEGT. Trimming pared 6 bases from V and 1 base from J, leaving 15 bases between. This CDR3 reads CASRARQGFQETQYF. CDR3 in DNA: TGTGCCAGCAGGGCAAGGCAGGGATTCCAAGAGACCCAGTACTTC.

Regarding this clonotype: At one end, the junction sequence differs from germline, possibly due to a read error. The gene calls are TRBV18 and TRBJ2-1; no reliable D call. The CDR3 consists of 15 residues. Germline V gene sequence: CDR1 KGHSH, CDR2 LQKENI. The CDR3 region has the DNA TGTGCCAGCTCACCACCGGTAGGGCAGCACAATGAACAGTTCTTC. Translation gives CASSPPVGQHNEQFF.

This clonotype was seen only a few times. V usage is TRBV7-8 and J usage is TRBJ2-2, with 10 bases matching TRBD2. The ends lost 0 bases at V and 7 bases at J; junction bases unmatched: 2. There are 15 residues in the CDR3. Germline lookup yields CDR1 SGHVS and CDR2 FQNEAQ. The CDR3 region is CASSLALAGVGELFF. Here the CDR3 DNA reads TGTGCCAGCAGCTTAGCTCTAGCGGGAGTCGGGGAGCTGTTTTTT.

The chain uses TRBV19 and TRBJ1-2, with a weak D call TRBD1 (5 bases). The V end was cut by 5 bases, the J end by 8 bases, with 15 bases between. Germline V gene sequence: CDR1 LNHDA, CDR2 SQIVND (reference sequence). This CDR3 spans 13 amino acids. In DNA, the CDR3 is TGTGCCAGTAGTTCCTCGGTTCCAGGGGGCTACACCTTC. As protein: CASSSSVPGGYTF. The complete variable domain, with remaining parts taken from reference TRBV19 and TRBJ1-2, reads DGGITQSPKYLFRKEGQNVTLSCEQNLNHDAMYWYRQDPGQGLRLIYYSQIVNDFQKGDIAEGYSVSREKKESFPLTVTSAQKNPTAFYLCASSSSVPGGYTFGSGTRLTVV.

V and J are TRBV5-4 and TRBJ2-2; tentatively, D is TRBD1 or TRBD2 (5 bases each). Deletions cut 4 bases from V and 2 bases from J, with 18 bases between. The CDR3 length is 17 residues. Germline V lookup: CDR1 SGHNT, CDR2 YYREEE (reference sequence). Here the CDR3 DNA reads TGTGCCAGCAGCCGCGGGCCTCGGGACCTAAACACCGGGGAGCTGTTTTTT. This encodes CASSRGPRDLNTGELFF.

A word on this clonotype: With only one base between it and a far larger clone, this is likely a read error. The chain recombines TRBV7-2 with TRBJ2-7, with a tentative D call TRBD1 (5 bases). V lost 1 base and J lost 7, with 14 bases in between. The CDR3 runs 14 residues. Germline CDR1 reads SGHTA; CDR2 reads FQGNSA. Written as DNA, the CDR3 is TGTGCCAGCAGCTTAGTTCCAGGGCGATATGAGCAGTACTTC. Protein product: CASSLVPGRYEQYF.

This clonotype was seen only a few times. This chain's CDR3 is CASSLVGGVNTGELFF. CDR3 in DNA: TGTGCCAGCAGCTTAGTTGGCGGCGTGAACACCGGGGAGCTGTTTTTT. The J gene is TRBJ2-2, the V gene TRBV7-6; D is ambiguous. Trimming stripped 1 base from V and 1 base from J, with 10 bases between. The CDR3 length is 16 residues. Germline assignment: CDR1 SGHVS and CDR2 FNYEAQ.

The V call is TRBV20-1, the J call TRBJ2-4, with 8 bases that match TRBD2. Germline V gives CDR1 DFQATT, CDR2 SNEGSKA (reference sequence). V trimming: 6 bases; J trimming: 7 bases; junction bases outside the gene matches: 11. This CDR3 has 14 amino acids. CDR3 coding DNA: TGCAGTGCCAGTGGACTAGCTGGAGTCAACATTCAGTACTTC. Protein sequence: CSASGLAGVNIQYF.

The chain couples TRBV11-3 to TRBJ2-1, with 9 bases fitting TRBD2. V was clipped by 8 bases and J by 8 bases; unmatched bases: 10. The CDR3 length is 14 residues. Germline V lookup: CDR1 SGHNT, CDR2 YENEEA. The CDR3 nucleotides are TGTGCCAGCCGTTTGGGTAGCGGGAGCTATGAGCAGTTCTTC. Translated, it gives CASRLGSGSYEQFF.

This clonotype was counted at least ten times. This rearrangement joins TRBV13 to TRBJ2-7; D call uncertain. Per germline, CDR1 PRHDT and CDR2 FYEKMQ (reference sequence). The V end was cut by 5 bases, the J end by 6 bases, with 20 bases between. The CDR3 contains 15 residues. Here the CDR3 reads CASSLGTSKGAEQYF. The CDR3 bases are TGTGCCAGCAGCCTTGGCACATCGAAGGGTGCCGAGCAGTACTTC.